This TCR beta chain was retrieved from a study of chemoradiotherapy in HPV16-positive cancers. Study-wide findings and caveats: Non-HPV-specific T cells did not expand in tumors during treatment, whereas candidate HPV-specific clones and E7-related motifs did.

As to this clone: Its matching antigen is unknown.

Sequenced by immunoSEQ multiplex PCR; TCRdb stores in-frame clones only, minus some. The profile shows 53,000 or so clones, under 95% of them singletons. With 6 bases removed from V and 2 bases from J, the gap between germline ends came to 8 bases. This CDR3 region has 12 residues. Germline assignment: CDR1 ENHRY and CDR2 SYGVKD. The receptor was derived from a human donor with HPV-associated anogenital cancer. The chain carries TRBV10-3 and TRBJ2-7; tentatively, D is TRBD1 (6 bases). Source: blood, taken from a patient who underwent chemoradiotherapy. CDR3 residues: CAIRGGAYEQYF. CDR3 DNA: TGTGCCATCAGAGGGGGAGCCTACGAGCAGTACTTC.